One and the same sample provided the 20 T cell receptor beta chains below, sequenced in a study of blood T cells in healthy people across ages. Together with a sample-barcoded 5' primer, a J-beta primer mix was included in a second PCR lasting about 7 to 11 cycles. TCRdb analysed the 5' RACE reads with MiXCR anew, one entry per CDR3 protein. The profile covers roughly 1,500,000 distinct CDR3 sequences, with approximately 40% appearing a single time and roughly 7.7% taken by the ten largest. Sequencing used blood. Receptor source: a woman younger than 35 in good health.

This clonotype was detected only a few times. The chain carries TRBV4-2 and TRBJ2-1, with D hard to call. CDR3 length: 17 amino acids. V lost 0 bases, J lost 6 bases, and 18 bases lay in between. Germline values: CDR1 LGHNA, CDR2 YNFKEQ. The CDR3 spells CASSQDTSSTLLNEQFF. The CDR3 nucleotides read TGTGCCAGCAGCCAAGATACATCCAGCACTTTGCTCAATGAGCAGTTCTTC.

This clonotype was detected a few times. This sequence joins TRBV6-5 and TRBJ2-1; 10 bases line up with TRBD2. The CDR3 extends over 17 amino acids. The junction had 8 bases not matched to a gene; V was cut back by 6 bases and J by 0 bases. Germline lookup yields CDR1 MNHEY and CDR2 SVGAGI. The CDR3 here is CASSPISGGYSYNEQFF. In DNA, the CDR3 is TGTGCCAGCAGCCCAATTAGCGGGGGGTACTCCTACAATGAGCAGTTCTTC.

The table lists this clonotype with a few counts. The chain employs TRBV6-5 and TRBJ2-3, with 8 bases aligning to TRBD2. Germline trimming cut 2 bases from V and 14 bases from J; bases unmatched to any gene: 9. There are 13 residues in the CDR3. Germline CDR1 and CDR2: MNHEY and SVGAGI. CDR3 amino acids: CASSYRGRGVRYF. The CDR3 DNA reads TGTGCCAGCAGTTACCGCGGGCGGGGGGTCAGGTATTTT.

This clonotype came up a few times. This chain's CDR3 is CAIRTGTSNEQFF. The DNA for the CDR3 is TGTGCCATCAGGACCGGGACTAGCAATGAGCAGTTCTTC. The chain carries TRBV10-3 and TRBJ2-1; 8 bases fit TRBD2. The CDR3 length is 13 residues. The V and J ends lost 6 bases and 6 bases, in that order; junction bases with no gene match: 4. The germline gives CDR1 ENHRY, CDR2 SYGVKD.

This clonotype occurred many times. The rearrangement joins TRBV20-1 to TRBJ2-3, with D possibly being TRBD1 or TRBD2 (6 bases each). The CDR3 has 15 amino acids. Germline V gene sequence: CDR1 DFQATT, CDR2 SNEGSKA (reference sequence). V was clipped by 3 bases and J by 4 bases, with 17 bases between them. CDR3 nucleotides: TGCAGTGCTAGTGGCGGGATCTCAGGGGCAGATACGCAGTATTTT. Residues: CSASGGISGADTQYF.

This clonotype was seen a handful of times. This rearrangement joins TRBV20-1 to TRBJ2-1; 10 bases agree with TRBD2. V lost 4 bases, J lost 3 bases, and 3 bases stayed unmatched. Germline CDR1 is DFQATT and CDR2 is SNEGSKA (reference sequence). The CDR3 is 14 amino acids. CDR3 bases: TGCAGTGCTACCGGGACTAGCGACTACAATGAGCAGTTCTTC. It yields the protein CSATGTSDYNEQFF.

The J gene is TRBJ2-5, the V gene TRBV12-3 or TRBV12-4, with 8 bases lining up with TRBD1. The CDR3 totals 15 residues. V dropped 5 bases and J dropped 5; count of bases not matched to a gene: 10. In nucleotides, the CDR3 is TGTGCCAGCAGTCCCCCTCGGACAGGGTGGGAGACCCAGTACTTC. Protein product: CASSPPRTGWETQYF.

This clonotype came up a few times. The chain couples TRBV4-1 to TRBJ2-7, with 9 bases fitting TRBD2. Germline CDR1 reads MGHRA; CDR2 reads YSYEKL. This CDR3 contains 16 residues. The junction had 6 bases not matched to a gene; V was cut back by 0 bases and J by 3 bases. CDR3 DNA: TGCGCCAGCAGCCAAGAGGGAACTAGCGGGTTCTACGAGCAGTACTTC. Translating it yields CASSQEGTSGFYEQYF.

The genes are TRBV5-6 and TRBJ1-2; D is unresolved. V lost 5 bases and J lost 4, with 9 bases in between. The germline CDR1 and CDR2 sequences are SGHDT and YYEEEE. The CDR3 sequence is 12 residues long. CDR3 in amino acids: CASRWSLYGYTF. CDR3 in DNA: TGTGCCAGCAGGTGGAGCCTCTATGGCTACACCTTC.

V and J are TRBV18 and TRBJ2-1, with 8 bases matching TRBD2. In germline, CDR1 is KGHSH, CDR2 LQKENI. The CDR3 contains 17 residues. J lost 2 bases, V lost 0 bases, and 6 bases had no gene match. CDR3 residues: CASSPPLAGLAYNEQFF. For the CDR3, the DNA is TGTGCCAGCTCACCACCCCTAGCGGGCCTAGCCTACAATGAGCAGTTCTTC.

This clonotype appeared a few times. The chain employs TRBV20-1 and TRBJ1-5, with 7 bases aligning to TRBD1. CDR3 length: 15 residues. Germline CDR1 reads DFQATT; CDR2 reads SNEGSKA (reference sequence). J was trimmed by 5 bases and V by 3 bases; bases with no gene match: 10. This CDR3 is CSASLTGKSDQPQHF. The CDR3 bases are TGCAGTGCTAGTCTGACAGGGAAGTCCGATCAGCCCCAGCATTTT.

The genes are TRBV20-1 and TRBJ2-5; 8 bases agree with TRBD1. Germline trimming cut 3 bases from V and 1 base from J; bases unmatched to any gene: 7. The CDR3 covers 15 residues. CDR1 is DFQATT, CDR2 SNEGSKA, per germline (reference sequence). The CDR3 sequence: CSASPGQEVQETQYF. DNA of the CDR3: TGCAGTGCTAGCCCGGGACAGGAAGTCCAAGAGACCCAGTACTTC.

This chain uses TRBV11-2 with TRBJ2-1; 9 positions agree with TRBD2. With V trimmed by 10 bases and J by 3 bases, 7 bases remained unmatched. The CDR3 consists of 14 residues. CDR1 SGHAT and CDR2 FQNNGV come from the germline V gene. The CDR3 sequence is CATQVAGVYNEQFF. The CDR3 nucleotides read TGTGCCACACAAGTAGCGGGAGTCTACAATGAGCAGTTCTTC.

J is TRBJ1-1 and V is TRBV12-3 or TRBV12-4; perhaps TRBD1 as D (6 bases). This CDR3 contains 13 residues. Trimming left V 6 bases short and J 13 bases short, with 21 bases between. Here the CDR3 DNA reads TGTGCCAGCAGCCGACGCGGGGGCGCTGAGGTTTTCTTT. Its protein product is CASSRRGGAEVFF.

The rearrangement uses TRBV20-1 and TRBJ1-2, with D tentatively TRBD1 (5 bases). Per the germline V gene, CDR1 is DFQATT and CDR2 is SNEGSKA (reference sequence). V was cut by 7 bases and J by 4 bases, with 16 bases left in between. The CDR3 contains 13 residues. CDR3 sequence reads: CSVGTDPIYGYTF. CDR3 sequence (DNA): TGCAGTGTGGGGACGGACCCCATCTATGGCTACACCTTC.

Worth noting for this clonotype: An end of the junction differs from the germline gene, which may be a read error. The chain couples TRBV2 to TRBJ1-5, with TRBD1 identical over 7 bases. The CDR3 contains 16 residues. Germline lookup yields CDR1 SNHLY and CDR2 FYNNEI. CDR3: CACSDHAGQTYQPQHF. CDR3 nucleotide sequence: TGTGCCTGCAGTGATCATGCGGGACAGACGTATCAGCCCCAGCATTTT.

The gene calls are TRBV3-1 and TRBJ2-2, with D maybe TRBD1 (5 bases). The length of the CDR3 is 16 residues. The germline V gene has CDR1 LGHDT and CDR2 YNNKEL (reference sequence). Trimming took off 4 bases at V and 6 bases at J, with 18 bases between the two ends. CDR3 nucleotides: TGTGCCAGCAGCCGACGGGCTCTGGGGCCAGCCGGGGAGCTGTTTTTT. Translating gives CASSRRALGPAGELFF.

This clonotype came up a few times. The gene calls are TRBV7-8 and TRBJ1-6, with D possibly being TRBD1 (6 bases). V was pared by 5 bases and J by 4 bases, with 12 bases between. CDR3 size: 15 residues. Looked up from germline, CDR1 is SGHVS and CDR2 is FQNEAQ. Written as DNA, the CDR3 is TGTGCCAGCAGCGACGGAAGGGGGTATAATTCACCCCTCCACTTT. Encoded protein: CASSDGRGYNSPLHF. Filled out from reference TRBV7-8 and TRBJ1-6, the complete variable domain reads GAGVSQSPRYKVAKRGQDVALRCDPISGHVSLFWYQQALGQGPEFLTYFQNEAQLDKSGLPSDRFFAERPEGSVSTLKIQRTQQEDSAVYLCASSDGRGYNSPLHFGNGTRLTVT.

This clonotype turned up a few times. The rearrangement uses TRBV7-2 and TRBJ2-7; maybe TRBD2 (6 bases). The CDR3 covers 15 residues. The germline V and J ends were trimmed by 1 base and 6 bases, with 16 bases remaining between them. Germline CDR1 SGHTA, CDR2 FQGNSA. The DNA of the CDR3 is TGTGCCAGCAGCTTAGTCCCGGGAGCGTTAGCCGAGCAGTACTTC. This translates into CASSLVPGALAEQYF.

This clonotype has a handful of counts. This chain links TRBV20-1 with TRBJ2-1; the D is unclear. The CDR3 extends over 13 amino acids. Trimming took off 1 base at V and 9 bases at J, with 13 bases between the two ends. The germline CDR1 and CDR2 sequences are DFQATT and SNEGSKA (reference sequence). The DNA of the CDR3 is TGCAGTGCTAGAGTAGTGATAGAACGTGAGCAGTTCTTC. This translates into CSARVVIEREQFF.